Each of the 14 T cell receptor beta chains below was sequenced from the same sample in a study of blood T cell repertoires in COVID-19. Produced via immunoSEQ multiplex PCR; TCRdb's table is partial and in-frame only. The sample yields over 120,000 clones, roughly three quarters seen once. Sequencing was done on a sample of peripheral blood. The receptors derive from a woman aged 55 to 70 with acute or convalescent COVID-19.

The gene calls are TRBV28 and TRBJ2-7; 8 positions match TRBD2. This CDR3 contains 13 residues. The J segment lost 4 bases and the V segment lost 2 bases, leaving 1 base of the junction unmatched. Germline-derived CDR1 and CDR2 are MDHEN and SYDVKM. CDR3 sequence: CASSLVAGYEQYF. As DNA, the CDR3 is TGTGCCAGCAGTTTAGTAGCGGGGTACGAGCAGTACTTC.

The table lists this clone with many counts. The chain links TRBV11-3 to TRBJ2-1; perhaps TRBD2 as D (7 bases). CDR3 length: 15 residues. Between the trimmed V and J ends, which lost 1 base and 4 bases, there was a span of 11 bases. CDR1 is SGHNT and CDR2 is YENEEA in the germline V gene. The DNA of the CDR3 is TGTGCCAGCAGCTTAGGGGGGGGCCCTTACAATGAGCAGTTCTTC. It codes for CASSLGGGPYNEQFF.

The V and J genes are TRBV28 and TRBJ2-5; D gene uncertain. The CDR3 length is 13 residues. Germline CDR1 and CDR2: MDHEN and SYDVKM. Trimming shortened V by 2 bases and J by 4 bases, and 8 bases separated the two germline ends. CDR3 in amino acids: CASSLRRRETQYF. CDR3 sequence (DNA): TGTGCCAGCAGTTTACGTCGTCGAGAGACCCAGTACTTC.

The table lists this clone with many counts. The chain carries TRBV28 and TRBJ2-6, with 7 bases identical to TRBD1. The germline V gene encodes CDR1 MDHEN and CDR2 SYDVKM. V lost 6 bases and J lost 2; bases outside the gene matches: 10. The CDR3 spans 17 residues. The CDR3 region is CASRSMGQSTGANVLTF. The CDR3 bases are TGTGCCAGCAGATCGATGGGACAGTCTACTGGGGCCAACGTCCTGACTTTC.

Turning to this clone: It is unclear where the CDR3 begins or ends on the DNA, so no DNA is shown, and the CDR3 is as TCRdb lists it. This chain links TRBV28 with TRBJ1-1. In germline, CDR1 is MDHEN, CDR2 SYDVKM. The CDR3 has 14 amino acids, counting both end residues. The chain's CDR3 is CASSSSGGAFAAFF.

The chain employs TRBV3-1 (or the pseudogene TRBV3-2) and TRBJ2-5; 7 bases are a match to TRBD2. This CDR3 is built from 17 residues. CDR1 LGHDT and CDR2 YNNKEL come from the germline V gene (reference sequence). With 0 bases clipped from V and 2 bases from J, the junction kept 9 bases outside the gene matches. CDR3 in amino acids: CASSQDFRRGGQETQYF. The CDR3 nucleotides read TGTGCCAGCAGCCAAGATTTTAGGAGGGGAGGGCAAGAGACCCAGTACTTC.

The table lists this clone with a count of one. V usage is TRBV5-1 and J usage is TRBJ2-3, with 13 positions matching TRBD2. CDR3 size: 18 residues. V lost 2 bases, J lost 3 bases, and 9 bases stayed unmatched. The germline V gene encodes CDR1 SGHRS and CDR2 YFSETQ. CDR3 sequence reads: CASSLTSGRAFLTDTQYF. CDR3 DNA sequence: TGCGCCAGCAGCTTAACTAGCGGGAGGGCCTTTTTGACAGATACGCAGTATTTT.

This chain links TRBV5-4 with TRBJ2-3, with D perhaps matching TRBD2 (5 bases). Germline lookup yields CDR1 SGHNT and CDR2 YYREEE (reference sequence). With 0 bases removed from V and 6 bases from J, the gap between germline ends came to 17 bases. The CDR3 length is 16 residues. In nucleotides, the CDR3 is TGTGCCAGCAGCTTGGATAGCGTCGGGGAGATGGATACGCAGTATTTT. Its translation is CASSLDSVGEMDTQYF.

This chain uses TRBV11-2 with TRBJ2-7, with D hard to call. Trimming removed 2 bases at V and 3 bases at J, with 2 bases between. CDR1 and CDR2 (germline): SGHAT, FQNNGV. There are 11 residues in the CDR3. CDR3 residues: CASSLHYEQYF. In nucleotides, the CDR3 is TGTGCCAGCAGCTTACACTACGAGCAGTACTTC.

The chain uses TRBV7-8 and TRBJ2-5; possible D gene TRBD2, 5 bases. Germline V gene sequence: CDR1 SGHVS, CDR2 FQNEAQ. The CDR3 has 15 amino acids. The V end lost 5 bases, the J end lost 5 bases, and 18 bases lay between the germline ends. The CDR3 DNA reads TGTGCCAGCAGCACCCGGACCCGGGGAAGGGAGACCCAGTACTTC. Translation: CASSTRTRGRETQYF.

This clone was found a few times. The chain employs TRBV15 and TRBJ2-7; the D gene is possibly TRBD2 (5 bases). CDR3 size: 13 residues. Germline-derived CDR1 and CDR2 are LNHNV and YYDKDF (reference sequence). V was shortened by 1 base and J by 3 bases, with 7 bases between the two germline ends. This CDR3 is CATSRVGGYEQYF. CDR3 in DNA: TGTGCCACCAGCAGAGTCGGAGGCTACGAGCAGTACTTC.

The genes are TRBV4-1 and TRBJ2-1; 8 bases are shared with TRBD2. This CDR3 is built from 16 residues. With V trimmed by 0 bases and J by 6 bases, 7 bases remained unmatched. Germline CDR1 is MGHRA and CDR2 is YSYEKL. CDR3 amino acids: CASSQEWGGRSNEQFF. In nucleotides, the CDR3 is TGCGCCAGCAGCCAAGAGTGGGGCGGGAGGAGCAATGAGCAGTTCTTC.

J is TRBJ1-1 and V is TRBV6-6; D ambiguous. The CDR3 has 12 residues. Trimming cost V 8 bases and J 10 bases, with 17 bases left between them. CDR1 MNHNY and CDR2 SVGAGI come from the germline V gene (reference sequence). The CDR3 DNA reads TGTGCCAGCGACACGGGCAACCGGGGAGCTTTCTTT. Translating it yields CASDTGNRGAFF.

This chain connects TRBV18 to TRBJ2-1; D possibly corresponds to TRBD2 (5 bases). V lost 6 bases and J 9 bases, leaving 9 bases between the germline ends. The CDR3 extends over 11 amino acids. Germline V gene data show CDR1 as KGHSH and CDR2 as LQKENI. The CDR3, as DNA: TGTGCCAGCTCTGGGAGTTTTGAGCAGTTCTTC. Translation gives CASSGSFEQFF.